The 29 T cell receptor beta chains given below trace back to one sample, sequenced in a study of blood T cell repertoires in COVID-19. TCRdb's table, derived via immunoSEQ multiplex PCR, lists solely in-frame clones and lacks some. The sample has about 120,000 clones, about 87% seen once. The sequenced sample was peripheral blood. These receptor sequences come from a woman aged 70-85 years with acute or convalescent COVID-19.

Here the CDR3 DNA reads TGTGCCAGCAGCCAAGTGGGGCGAAGCTCTGGAAACACCATATATTTT. Amino acid sequence: CASSQVGRSSGNTIYF. The V call is TRBV3-1 (or the pseudogene TRBV3-2), the J call TRBJ1-3, with D perhaps matching TRBD1 (5 bases). The CDR3 sequence is 16 residues long. V lost 1 base and J lost 0, with 10 bases in between. The V gene's germline CDR1 is LGHDT and CDR2 YNNKEL (reference sequence).

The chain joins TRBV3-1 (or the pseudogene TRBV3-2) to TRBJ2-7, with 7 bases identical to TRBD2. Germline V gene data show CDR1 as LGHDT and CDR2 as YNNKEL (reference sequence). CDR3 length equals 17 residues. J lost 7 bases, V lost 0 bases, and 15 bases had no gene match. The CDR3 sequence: CASSQDLQRGPWGEQYF. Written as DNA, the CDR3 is TGTGCCAGCAGCCAAGATCTTCAGCGGGGCCCATGGGGGGAGCAGTACTTC.

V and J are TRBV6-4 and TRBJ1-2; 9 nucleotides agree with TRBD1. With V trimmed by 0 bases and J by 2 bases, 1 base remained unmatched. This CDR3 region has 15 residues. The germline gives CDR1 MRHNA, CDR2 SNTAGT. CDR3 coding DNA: TGTGCCAGCAGTGACTCCGGGACAGGGAACTATGGCTACACCTTC. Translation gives CASSDSGTGNYGYTF.

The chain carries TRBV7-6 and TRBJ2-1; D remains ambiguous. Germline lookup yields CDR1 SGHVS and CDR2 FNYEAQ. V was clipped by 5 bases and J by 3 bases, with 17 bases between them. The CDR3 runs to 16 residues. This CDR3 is CASSPGEIAVYNEQFF. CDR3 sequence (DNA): TGTGCCAGCAGCCCCGGAGAGATAGCTGTCTACAATGAGCAGTTCTTC.

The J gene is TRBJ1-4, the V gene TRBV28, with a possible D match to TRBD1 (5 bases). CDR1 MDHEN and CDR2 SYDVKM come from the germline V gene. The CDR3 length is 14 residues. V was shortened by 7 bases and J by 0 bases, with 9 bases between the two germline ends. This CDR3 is CASTKTATNEKLFF. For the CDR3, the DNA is TGTGCCAGCACCAAGACAGCAACTAATGAAAAACTGTTTTTT. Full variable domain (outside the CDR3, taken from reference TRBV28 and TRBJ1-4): DVKVTQSSRYLVKRTGEKVFLECVQDMDHENMFWYRQDPGLGLRLIYFSYDVKMKEKGDIPEGYSVSREKKERFSLILESASTNQTSMYLCASTKTATNEKLFFGSGTQLSVL.

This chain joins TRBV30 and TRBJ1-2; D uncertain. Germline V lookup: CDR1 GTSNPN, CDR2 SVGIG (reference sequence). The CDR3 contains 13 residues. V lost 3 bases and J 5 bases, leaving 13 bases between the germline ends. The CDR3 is CAWRQPLIYGYTF. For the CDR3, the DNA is TGTGCCTGGAGACAGCCTCTAATTTATGGCTACACCTTC.

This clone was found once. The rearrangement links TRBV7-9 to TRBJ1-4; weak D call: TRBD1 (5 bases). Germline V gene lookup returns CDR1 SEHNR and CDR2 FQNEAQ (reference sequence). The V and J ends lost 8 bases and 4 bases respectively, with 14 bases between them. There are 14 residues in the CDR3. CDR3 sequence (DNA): TGTGCCAGCGGTGCGGGACGGAATAATGAAAAACTGTTTTTT. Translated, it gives CASGAGRNNEKLFF. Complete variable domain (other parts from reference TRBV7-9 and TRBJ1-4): DTGVSQNPRHKITKRGQNVTFRCDPISEHNRLYWYRQTLGQGPEFLTYFQNEAQLEKSRLLSDRFSAERPKGSFSTLEIQRTEQGDSAMYLCASGAGRNNEKLFFGSGTQLSVL.

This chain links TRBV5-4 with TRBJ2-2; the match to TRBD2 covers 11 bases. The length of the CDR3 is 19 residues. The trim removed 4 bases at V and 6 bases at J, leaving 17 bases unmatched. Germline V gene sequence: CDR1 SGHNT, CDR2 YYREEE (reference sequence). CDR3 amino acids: CASSGSSSGGPLGAGELFF. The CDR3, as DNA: TGTGCCAGCAGCGGCTCCTCTAGCGGGGGGCCCCTTGGGGCCGGGGAGCTGTTTTTT.

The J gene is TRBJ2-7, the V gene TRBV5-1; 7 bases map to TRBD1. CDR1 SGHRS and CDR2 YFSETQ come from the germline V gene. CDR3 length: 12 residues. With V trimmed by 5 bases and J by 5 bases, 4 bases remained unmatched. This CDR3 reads CASSRQGHEQYF. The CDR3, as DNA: TGCGCCAGCAGTCGACAGGGCCACGAGCAGTACTTC.

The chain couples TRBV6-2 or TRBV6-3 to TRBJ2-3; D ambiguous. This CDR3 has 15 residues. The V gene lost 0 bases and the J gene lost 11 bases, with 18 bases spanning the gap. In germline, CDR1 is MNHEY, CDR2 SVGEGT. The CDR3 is CASSYSRLEDLRQYF. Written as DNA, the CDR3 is TGTGCCAGCAGTTACTCTCGACTGGAAGACCTTAGGCAGTATTTT.

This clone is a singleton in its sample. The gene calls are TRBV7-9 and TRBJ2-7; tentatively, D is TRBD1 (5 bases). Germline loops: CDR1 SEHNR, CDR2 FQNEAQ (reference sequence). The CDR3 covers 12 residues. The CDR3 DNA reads TGTGCTACGGGCAGGGTAGTCTACGAGCAGTACTTC. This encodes CATGRVVYEQYF.

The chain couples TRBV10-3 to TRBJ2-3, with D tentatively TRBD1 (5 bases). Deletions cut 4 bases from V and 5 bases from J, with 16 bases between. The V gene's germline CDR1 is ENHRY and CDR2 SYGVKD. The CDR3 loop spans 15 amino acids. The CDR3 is CAISARPGAGDTQYF. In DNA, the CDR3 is TGTGCCATCAGTGCGCGCCCTGGGGCTGGAGATACGCAGTATTTT.

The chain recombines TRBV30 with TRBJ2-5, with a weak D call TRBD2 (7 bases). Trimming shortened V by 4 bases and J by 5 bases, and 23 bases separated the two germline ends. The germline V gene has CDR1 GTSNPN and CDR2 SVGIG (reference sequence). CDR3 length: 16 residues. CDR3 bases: TGTGCCTGGATGATTAGGGGGGGATCAGCTGTGGAGACCCAGTACTTC. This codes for CAWMIRGGSAVETQYF.

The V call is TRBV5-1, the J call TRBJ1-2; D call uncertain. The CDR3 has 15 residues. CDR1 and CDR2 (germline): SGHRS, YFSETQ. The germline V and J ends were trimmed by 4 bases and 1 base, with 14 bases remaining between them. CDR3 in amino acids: CASSRGSEYNYGYTF. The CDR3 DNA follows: TGCGCCAGCAGCAGAGGTTCGGAGTATAACTATGGCTACACCTTC.

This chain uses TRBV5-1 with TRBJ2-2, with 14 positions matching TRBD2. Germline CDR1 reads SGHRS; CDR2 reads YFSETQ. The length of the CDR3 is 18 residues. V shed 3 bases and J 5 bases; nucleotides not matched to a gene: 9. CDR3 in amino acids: CASSWPATSGGDTGELFF. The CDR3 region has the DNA TGCGCCAGCAGCTGGCCGGCGACTAGCGGGGGGGATACCGGGGAGCTGTTTTTT.

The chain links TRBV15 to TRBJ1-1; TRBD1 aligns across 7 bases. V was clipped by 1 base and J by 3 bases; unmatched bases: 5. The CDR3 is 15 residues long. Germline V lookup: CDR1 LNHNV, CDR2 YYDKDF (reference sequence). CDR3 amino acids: CATSRVTGTYTEAFF. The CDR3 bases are TGTGCCACCAGCAGAGTGACAGGGACCTACACTGAAGCTTTCTTT.

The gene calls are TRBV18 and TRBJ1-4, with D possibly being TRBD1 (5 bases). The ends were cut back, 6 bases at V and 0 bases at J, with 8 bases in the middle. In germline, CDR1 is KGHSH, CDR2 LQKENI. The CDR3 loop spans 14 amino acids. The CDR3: CASSQTATNEKLFF. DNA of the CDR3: TGTGCCAGCTCCCAGACAGCAACTAATGAAAAACTGTTTTTT.

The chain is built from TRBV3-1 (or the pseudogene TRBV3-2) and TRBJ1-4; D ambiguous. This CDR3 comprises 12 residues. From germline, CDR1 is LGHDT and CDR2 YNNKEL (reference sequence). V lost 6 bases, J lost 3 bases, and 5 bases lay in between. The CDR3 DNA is TGTGCCAGCAGATATTCTAATGAAAAACTGTTTTTT. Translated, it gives CASRYSNEKLFF.

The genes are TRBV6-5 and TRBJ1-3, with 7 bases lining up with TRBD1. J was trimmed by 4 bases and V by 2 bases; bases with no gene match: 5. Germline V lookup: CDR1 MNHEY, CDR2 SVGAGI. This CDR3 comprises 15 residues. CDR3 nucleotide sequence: TGTGCCAGCAGTTACCAGGGGGTCGGAGGAAACACCATATATTTT. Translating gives CASSYQGVGGNTIYF.

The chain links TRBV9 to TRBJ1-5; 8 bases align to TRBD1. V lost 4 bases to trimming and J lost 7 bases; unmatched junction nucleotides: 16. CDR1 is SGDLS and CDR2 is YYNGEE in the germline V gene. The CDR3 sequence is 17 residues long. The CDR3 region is CASSPTGTGGLGQPQHF. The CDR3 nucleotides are TGTGCCAGCAGCCCGACCGGGACAGGTGGCTTGGGACAGCCCCAGCATTTT. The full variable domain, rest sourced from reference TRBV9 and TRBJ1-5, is DSGVTQTPKHLITATGQRVTLRCSPRSGDLSVYWYQQSLDQGLQFLIQYYNGEERAKGNILERFSAQQFPDLHSELNLSSLELGDSALYFCASSPTGTGGLGQPQHFGDGTRLSIL.

Here the CDR3 DNA reads TGTGCCAGCAGCACGACAGGGAACCAAGAGACCCAGTACTTC. This gives the protein CASSTTGNQETQYF. The J gene is TRBJ2-5, the V gene TRBV7-9; TRBD1 aligns across 7 bases. V lost 5 bases, J lost 0 bases, and 3 bases stayed unmatched. Looked up from germline, CDR1 is SEHNR and CDR2 is FQNEAQ (reference sequence). This CDR3 region has 14 residues.

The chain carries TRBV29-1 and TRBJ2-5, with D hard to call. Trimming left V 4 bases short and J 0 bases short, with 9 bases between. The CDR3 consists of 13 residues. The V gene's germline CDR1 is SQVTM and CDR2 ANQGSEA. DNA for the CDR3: TGCAGCGTTGTAATGCCAGACCAAGAGACCCAGTACTTC. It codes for CSVVMPDQETQYF.

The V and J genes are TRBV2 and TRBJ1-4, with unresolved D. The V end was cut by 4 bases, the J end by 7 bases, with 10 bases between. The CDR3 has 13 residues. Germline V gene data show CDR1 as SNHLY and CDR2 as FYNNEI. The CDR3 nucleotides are TGTGCCAGCAGTGCCCGAGGAGGTGAAAAACTGTTTTTT. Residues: CASSARGGEKLFF. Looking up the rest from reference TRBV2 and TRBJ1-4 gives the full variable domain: EPEVTQTPSHQVTQMGQEVILRCVPISNHLYFYWYRQILGQKVEFLVSFYNNEISEKSEIFDDQFSVERPDGSNFTLKIRSTKLEDSAMYFCASSARGGEKLFFGSGTQLSVL.

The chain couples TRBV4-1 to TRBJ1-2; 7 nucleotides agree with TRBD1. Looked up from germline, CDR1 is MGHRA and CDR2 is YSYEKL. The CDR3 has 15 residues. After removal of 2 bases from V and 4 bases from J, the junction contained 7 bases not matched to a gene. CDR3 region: CASSQSGAGGYGYTF. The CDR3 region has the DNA TGCGCCAGCAGCCAATCAGGGGCAGGGGGCTATGGCTACACCTTC.

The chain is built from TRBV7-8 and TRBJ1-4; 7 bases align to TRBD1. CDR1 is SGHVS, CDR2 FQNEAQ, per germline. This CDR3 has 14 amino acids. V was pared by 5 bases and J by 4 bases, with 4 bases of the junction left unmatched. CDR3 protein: CASSPQGINEKLFF. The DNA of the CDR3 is TGTGCCAGCAGCCCACAGGGGATTAATGAAAAACTGTTTTTT. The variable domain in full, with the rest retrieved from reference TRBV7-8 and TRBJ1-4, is GAGVSQSPRYKVAKRGQDVALRCDPISGHVSLFWYQQALGQGPEFLTYFQNEAQLDKSGLPSDRFFAERPEGSVSTLKIQRTQQEDSAVYLCASSPQGINEKLFFGSGTQLSVL.

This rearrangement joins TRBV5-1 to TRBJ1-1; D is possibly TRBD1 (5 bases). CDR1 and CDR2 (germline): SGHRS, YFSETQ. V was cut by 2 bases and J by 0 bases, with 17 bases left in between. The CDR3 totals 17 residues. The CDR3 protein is CASSFGAARVVNTEAFF. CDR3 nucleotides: TGCGCCAGCAGCTTTGGGGCAGCCCGGGTGGTGAACACTGAAGCTTTCTTT.

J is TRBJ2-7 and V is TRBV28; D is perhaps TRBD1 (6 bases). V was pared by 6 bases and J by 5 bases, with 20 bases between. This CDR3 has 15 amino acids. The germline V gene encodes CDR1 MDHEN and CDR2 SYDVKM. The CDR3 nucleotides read TGTGCCAGCAGCGCCGGGACACCCCTGGTCCACGAGCAGTACTTC. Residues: CASSAGTPLVHEQYF.

The CDR3 nucleotides are TGCGCCAGCAGCCGACAGGGGAACATATACAATGAGCAGTTCTTC. It yields the protein CASSRQGNIYNEQFF. The chain uses TRBV5-1 and TRBJ2-1; TRBD1 matches 8 bases. V dropped 4 bases and J dropped 4; count of bases not matched to a gene: 7. Germline CDR1 is SGHRS and CDR2 is YFSETQ. This CDR3 contains 15 residues.

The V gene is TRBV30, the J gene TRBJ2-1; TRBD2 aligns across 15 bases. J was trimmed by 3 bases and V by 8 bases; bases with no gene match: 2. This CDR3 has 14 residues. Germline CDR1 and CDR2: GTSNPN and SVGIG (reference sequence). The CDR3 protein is CAGLAGGLYNEQFF. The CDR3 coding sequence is TGTGCCGGACTAGCGGGGGGGCTCTACAATGAGCAGTTCTTC.